The 21 T cell receptor beta chains listed next were all sequenced from one sample in a study of cytomegalovirus exposure and HLA in healthy donors. The method was immunoSEQ multiplex PCR; TCRdb's version includes in-frame clones alone and lacks a portion of them. The sample records tens of thousands of clones, over 85% being singletons. The sample taken for sequencing was PBMCs. The origin of the receptors is a man younger than 30 in good health and CMV-seropositive.

This chain joins TRBV28 and TRBJ1-5; 8 bases align to TRBD1. V was clipped by 4 bases and J by 5 bases; unmatched bases: 7. The CDR3 length is 15 residues. Germline loops: CDR1 MDHEN, CDR2 SYDVKM. CDR3 sequence: CASSYTMTGDQPQHF. CDR3 DNA: TGTGCCAGCAGTTACACGATGACAGGGGATCAGCCCCAGCATTTT. The full variable domain, with the rest looked up from reference TRBV28 and TRBJ1-5, is DVKVTQSSRYLVKRTGEKVFLECVQDMDHENMFWYRQDPGLGLRLIYFSYDVKMKEKGDIPEGYSVSREKKERFSLILESASTNQTSMYLCASSYTMTGDQPQHFGDGTRLSIL.

The J gene is TRBJ1-2, the V gene TRBV18, with TRBD1 matching over 7 bases. With V trimmed by 3 bases and J by 9 bases, 7 bases remained unmatched. Germline CDR1 and CDR2: KGHSH and LQKENI. The CDR3 length is 13 residues. The CDR3 coding sequence is TGTGCCAGCTCACCGCCCGGGACAGATCGCTACACCTTC. Translating it yields CASSPPGTDRYTF.

J is TRBJ2-7 and V is TRBV2, with D perhaps TRBD1 (5 bases). CDR1 is SNHLY and CDR2 is FYNNEI in the germline V gene. V lost 4 bases and J 1 base, leaving 8 bases between the germline ends. The CDR3 totals 13 residues. The CDR3 spells CASSAGISYEQYF. The DNA of the CDR3 is TGTGCCAGCAGTGCAGGGATATCCTACGAGCAGTACTTC.

DNA for the CDR3: TGTGCCAGCTCACCAAGGGTAGCGGGTAGGAATGAGCAGTTCTTC. Amino acid sequence: CASSPRVAGRNEQFF. The chain uses TRBV18 and TRBJ2-1, with 7 bases lining up with TRBD2. CDR1 and CDR2 (germline): KGHSH, LQKENI. The CDR3 loop spans 15 amino acids. Unmatched junction bases numbered 8, after V lost 2 bases and J lost 7 bases. Supplemented by reference TRBV18 and TRBJ2-1, the full variable domain reads NAGVMQNPRHLVRRRGQEARLRCSPMKGHSHVYWYRQLPEEGLKFMVYLQKENIIDESGMPKERFSAEFPKEGPSILRIQQVVRGDSAAYFCASSPRVAGRNEQFFGPGTRLTVL.

The chain is built from TRBV5-1 and TRBJ2-3; TRBD1 agrees at 8 bases. The germline gives CDR1 SGHRS, CDR2 YFSETQ. V lost 4 bases to trimming and J lost 3 bases; unmatched junction nucleotides: 7. This CDR3 has 15 residues. The chain's CDR3 is CASSPGDRLTDTQYF. Here the CDR3 DNA reads TGCGCCAGCAGCCCGGGGGACAGGCTGACAGATACGCAGTATTTT.

The CDR3 loop is CASQKFNTGELFF. The CDR3, as DNA: TGTGCCAGCCAGAAATTTAACACCGGGGAGCTGTTTTTT. The V call is TRBV2, the J call TRBJ2-2; D is uncertain. The germline V gene encodes CDR1 SNHLY and CDR2 FYNNEI. V was pared by 8 bases and J by 2 bases, with 9 bases between. The CDR3 sequence is 13 residues long.

This clone was seen only once. This same CDR3 is encoded by further DNA sequences in the sample. This chain links TRBV7-9 with TRBJ1-4; no definite D call. Germline lookup yields CDR1 SEHNR and CDR2 FQNEAQ (reference sequence). This CDR3 is built from 13 residues. The V end lost 3 bases, the J end lost 5 bases, and 7 bases lay between the germline ends. The CDR3 spells CASSLTGNEKLFF. The CDR3 DNA sequence: TGTGCCAGCAGCTTGACGGGAAATGAAAAACTGTTTTTT.

The CDR3 nucleotides are TGTGCCAGTAGTACCAGGGGGACGGCCAACGTCCTGACTTTC. This encodes CASSTRGTANVLTF. The chain joins TRBV19 to TRBJ2-6, with TRBD1 matching 7 bases. V dropped 4 bases and J dropped 6; count of bases not matched to a gene: 3. The CDR3 consists of 14 residues. CDR1 and CDR2 from the germline V gene are LNHDA and SQIVND (reference sequence).

The chain links TRBV7-9 to TRBJ1-4, with TRBD1 as a possible D gene (6 bases). CDR3 size: 13 residues. CDR1 is SEHNR, CDR2 FQNEAQ, per germline (reference sequence). V lost 8 bases and J 6 bases, leaving 13 bases between the germline ends. CDR3: CASCGQGHEKLFF. In DNA form, the CDR3 reads TGTGCCAGCTGTGGGCAGGGGCATGAAAAACTGTTTTTT.

The chain recombines TRBV5-6 with TRBJ2-5; D uncertain. Per the germline V gene, CDR1 is SGHDT and CDR2 is YYEEEE. This CDR3 is 14 amino acids long. V shed 0 bases and J shed 3 bases, with 9 bases lying between them. CDR3 in amino acids: CASSLAQPEETQYF. The CDR3 region has the DNA TGTGCCAGCAGCTTGGCCCAACCGGAAGAGACCCAGTACTTC.

The chain is built from TRBV4-1 and TRBJ2-7, with D maybe TRBD2 (6 bases). This CDR3 comprises 13 residues. V gave up 1 base and J gave up 3 bases, with 7 bases separating them. CDR1 is MGHRA and CDR2 is YSYEKL in the germline V gene. In DNA, the CDR3 is TGCGCCAGCAGCCAAGCGACTAGCTACGAGCAGTACTTC. Its translation: CASSQATSYEQYF.

The chain has TRBV9 and TRBJ2-2, with 11 bases aligning to TRBD1. Germline V gene data show CDR1 as SGDLS and CDR2 as YYNGEE. The length of the CDR3 is 16 residues. With V trimmed by 5 bases and J by 0 bases, 3 bases remained unmatched. CDR3 in amino acids: CASRLGQGANTGELFF. DNA of the CDR3: TGTGCCAGCAGGTTGGGACAGGGGGCGAACACCGGGGAGCTGTTTTTT.

The rearrangement uses TRBV28 and TRBJ2-7; the match to TRBD2 covers 9 bases. CDR3 length equals 16 residues. Per the germline V gene, CDR1 is MDHEN and CDR2 is SYDVKM. The ends lost 5 bases at V and 0 bases at J; junction bases unmatched: 8. The CDR3 coding sequence is TGTGCCAGCAGTACCGCCAGCGGGAGGACCTCCTACGAGCAGTACTTC. Translation gives CASSTASGRTSYEQYF.

The chain carries TRBV25-1 and TRBJ2-3; 9 bases are shared with TRBD2. Germline V lookup: CDR1 MGHDK, CDR2 SYGVNS. V trimming: 3 bases; J trimming: 6 bases; junction bases outside the gene matches: 7. The CDR3 totals 15 residues. CDR3 DNA: TGTGCCAGCAGTGACTTAGCGGGGGATATGGATACGCAGTATTTT. Translating gives CASSDLAGDMDTQYF.

This chain connects TRBV28 to TRBJ2-5; TRBD2 agrees at 11 bases. The V segment lost 5 bases and the J segment 5 bases; nucleotides outside the gene matches: 4. Looked up from germline, CDR1 is MDHEN and CDR2 is SYDVKM. This CDR3 is 14 amino acids long. CDR3 amino acids: CASSLLAGVETQYF. DNA for the CDR3: TGTGCCAGCAGTCTACTAGCGGGAGTCGAGACCCAGTACTTC.

The chain uses TRBV5-6 and TRBJ1-1; D gene unclear. CDR3 length: 13 amino acids. Between the trimmed V and J ends, which lost 4 bases and 0 bases, there was a span of 7 bases. CDR1 is SGHDT and CDR2 is YYEEEE in the germline V gene. The CDR3 sequence is CASSRAMNTEAFF. The CDR3 nucleotides read TGTGCCAGCAGCAGAGCCATGAACACTGAAGCTTTCTTT.

The chain is built from TRBV6-6 and TRBJ2-1; 8 bases align to TRBD2. J was trimmed by 8 bases and V by 2 bases; bases with no gene match: 11. Germline CDR1 and CDR2: MNHNY and SVGAGI (reference sequence). This CDR3 spans 16 amino acids. CDR3 residues: CASSYPKRLAYHEQFF. DNA of the CDR3: TGTGCCAGCAGTTACCCGAAACGACTAGCGTACCATGAGCAGTTCTTC.

V gene TRBV29-1 combines with J gene TRBJ1-1; D is unclear. The CDR3 contains 12 residues. CDR1 and CDR2 from the germline V gene are SQVTM and ANQGSEA. V was cut by 3 bases and J by 3 bases, with 8 bases left in between. The CDR3 DNA reads as TGCAGCGTTGAGTCTACCCACACTGAAGCTTTCTTT. This translates into CSVESTHTEAFF.

Comment on this clone: At one end the junction does not follow the germline gene, possibly because of a read error. The genes are TRBV11-1 and TRBJ2-2; 11 bases align to TRBD2. Germline V lookup: CDR1 SGHAT, CDR2 FQDESV (reference sequence). The CDR3 sequence is 18 residues long. CDR3: CASSPGRLLAGETEELFF. The CDR3 coding sequence is TGTGCCAGCAGCCCAGGGCGCCTACTAGCGGGAGAGACCGAGGAGCTGTTTTTT.

The chain joins TRBV5-1 to TRBJ2-3; D perhaps matches TRBD1 (6 bases). Germline CDR1 is SGHRS and CDR2 is YFSETQ. The CDR3 contains 16 residues. Trimming removed 0 bases from V and 0 bases from J, with 11 bases in between. CDR3 bases: TGCGCCAGCAGCTTGGAGGGGGACGCTAGCACAGATACGCAGTATTTT. This translates into CASSLEGDASTDTQYF. Full variable domain (remainder filled in from reference TRBV5-1 and TRBJ2-3): KAGVTQTPRYLIKTRGQQVTLSCSPISGHRSVSWYQQTPGQGLQFLFEYFSETQRNKGNFPGRFSGRQFSNSRSEMNVSTLELGDSALYLCASSLEGDASTDTQYFGPGTRLTVL.

The chain has TRBV5-4 and TRBJ1-1; no clear D. Between the trimmed V and J ends, which lost 2 bases and 6 bases, there was a span of 8 bases. CDR3 length: 12 residues. CDR1 and CDR2 (germline): SGHNT, YYREEE (reference sequence). The CDR3 bases are TGTGCCAGCAGCTTCGGGGTTTCTGAAGCTTTCTTT. Amino acid sequence: CASSFGVSEAFF.